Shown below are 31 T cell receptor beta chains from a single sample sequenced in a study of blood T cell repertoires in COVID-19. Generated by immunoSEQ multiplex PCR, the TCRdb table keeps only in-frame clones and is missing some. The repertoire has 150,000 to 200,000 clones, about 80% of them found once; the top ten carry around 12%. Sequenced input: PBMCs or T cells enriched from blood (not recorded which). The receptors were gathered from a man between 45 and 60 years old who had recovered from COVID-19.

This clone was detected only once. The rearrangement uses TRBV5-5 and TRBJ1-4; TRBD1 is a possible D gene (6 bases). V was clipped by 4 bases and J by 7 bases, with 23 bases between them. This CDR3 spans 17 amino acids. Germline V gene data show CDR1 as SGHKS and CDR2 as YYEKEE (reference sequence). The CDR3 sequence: CASSPTPDSREGEKLFF. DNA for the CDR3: TGTGCCAGCAGCCCGACCCCGGACAGTCGGGAAGGTGAAAAACTGTTTTTT. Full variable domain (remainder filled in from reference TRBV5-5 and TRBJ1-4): DAGVTQSPTHLIKTRGQQVTLRCSPISGHKSVSWYQQVLGQGPQFIFQYYEKEERGRGNFPDRFSARQFPNYSSELNVNALLLGDSALYLCASSPTPDSREGEKLFFGSGTQLSVL.

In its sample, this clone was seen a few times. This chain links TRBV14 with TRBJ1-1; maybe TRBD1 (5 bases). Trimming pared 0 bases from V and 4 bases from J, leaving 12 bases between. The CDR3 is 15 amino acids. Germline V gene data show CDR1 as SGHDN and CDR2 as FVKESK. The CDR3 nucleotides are TGTGCCAGCAGCCAAGAGGGGCCGGACCGCACTGAAGCTTTCTTT. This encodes CASSQEGPDRTEAFF.

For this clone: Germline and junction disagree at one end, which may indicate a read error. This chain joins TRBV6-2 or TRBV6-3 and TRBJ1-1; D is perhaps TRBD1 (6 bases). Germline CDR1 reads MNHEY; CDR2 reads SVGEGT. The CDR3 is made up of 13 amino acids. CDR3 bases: TGTGCCGGCAGTGCGACAGGGAACACTGAAGCTTTCTTT. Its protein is CAGSATGNTEAFF.

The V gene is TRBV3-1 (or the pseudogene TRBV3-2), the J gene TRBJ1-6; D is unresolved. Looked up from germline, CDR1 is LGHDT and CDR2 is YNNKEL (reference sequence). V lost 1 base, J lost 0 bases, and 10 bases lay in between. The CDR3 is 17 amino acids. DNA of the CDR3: TGTGCCAGCAGCCAAGTTTTTCTGAGCTCCTATAATTCACCCCTCCACTTT. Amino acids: CASSQVFLSSYNSPLHF.

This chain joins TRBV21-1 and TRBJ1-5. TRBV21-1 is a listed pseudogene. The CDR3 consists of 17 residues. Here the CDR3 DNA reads TGTGCCAGCAGATCCTGGGGGGGGGTATGGAGCAATCAGCCCCAGCATTTT. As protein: CASRSWGGVWSNQPQHF.

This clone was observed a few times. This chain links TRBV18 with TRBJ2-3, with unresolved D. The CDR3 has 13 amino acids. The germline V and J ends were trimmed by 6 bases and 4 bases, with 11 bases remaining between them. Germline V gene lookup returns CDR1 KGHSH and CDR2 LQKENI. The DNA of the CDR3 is TGTGCCAGCTCCCGAAACGGAGCAGATACGCAGTATTTT. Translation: CASSRNGADTQYF.

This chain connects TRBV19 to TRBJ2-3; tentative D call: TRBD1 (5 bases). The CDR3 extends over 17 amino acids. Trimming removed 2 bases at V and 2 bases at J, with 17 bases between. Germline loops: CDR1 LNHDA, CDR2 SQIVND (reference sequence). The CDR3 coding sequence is TGTGCCAGTAGTATAAACGGGCAGGGTATACCCACAGATACGCAGTATTTT. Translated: CASSINGQGIPTDTQYF.

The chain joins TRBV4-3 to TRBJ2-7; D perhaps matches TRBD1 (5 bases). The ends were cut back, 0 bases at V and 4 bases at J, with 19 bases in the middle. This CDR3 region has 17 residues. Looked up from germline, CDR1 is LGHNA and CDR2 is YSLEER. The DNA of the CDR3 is TGCGCCAGCAGCCAAGATGGGCTTCAGGGTGGTCGATACGAGCAGTACTTC. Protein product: CASSQDGLQGGRYEQYF.

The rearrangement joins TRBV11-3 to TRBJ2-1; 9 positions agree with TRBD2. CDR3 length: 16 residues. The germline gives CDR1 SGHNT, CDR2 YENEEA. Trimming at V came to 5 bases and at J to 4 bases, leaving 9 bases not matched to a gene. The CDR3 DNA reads TGTGCCAGCAGCCTTTCCTCCGCGGGGGGGTACAATGAGCAGTTCTTC. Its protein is CASSLSSAGGYNEQFF.

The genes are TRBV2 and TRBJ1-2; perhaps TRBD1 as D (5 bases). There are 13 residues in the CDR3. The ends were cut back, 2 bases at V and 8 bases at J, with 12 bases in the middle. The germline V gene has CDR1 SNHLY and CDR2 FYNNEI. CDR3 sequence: CASSESWTRGYTF. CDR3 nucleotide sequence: TGTGCCAGCAGTGAAAGCTGGACAAGGGGCTACACCTTC.

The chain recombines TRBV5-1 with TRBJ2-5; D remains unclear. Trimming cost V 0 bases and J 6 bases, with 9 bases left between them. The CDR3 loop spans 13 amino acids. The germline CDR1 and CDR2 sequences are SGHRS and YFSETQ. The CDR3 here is CASSLGVLKTQYF. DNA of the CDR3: TGCGCCAGCAGCTTGGGTGTTCTAAAGACCCAGTACTTC.

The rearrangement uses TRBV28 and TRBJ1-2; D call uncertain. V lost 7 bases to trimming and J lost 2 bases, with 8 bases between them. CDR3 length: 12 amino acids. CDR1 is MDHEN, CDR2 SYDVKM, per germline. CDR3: CASIGRNYGYTF. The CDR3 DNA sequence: TGTGCCAGCATTGGCAGAAACTATGGCTACACCTTC.

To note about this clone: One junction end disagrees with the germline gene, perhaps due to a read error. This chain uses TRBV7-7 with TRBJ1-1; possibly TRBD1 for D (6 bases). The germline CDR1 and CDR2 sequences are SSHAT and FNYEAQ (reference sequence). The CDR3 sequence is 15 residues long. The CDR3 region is CASSPGRDMNTEAFF. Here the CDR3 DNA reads TGTGCTAGCAGCCCGGGGAGGGACATGAACACTGAAGCTTTCTTT.

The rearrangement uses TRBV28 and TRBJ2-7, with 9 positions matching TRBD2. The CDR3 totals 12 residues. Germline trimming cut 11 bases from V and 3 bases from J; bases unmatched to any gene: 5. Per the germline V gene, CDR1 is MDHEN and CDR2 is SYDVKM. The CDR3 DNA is TGTGCCTCCAGCGGGGGGCGCTACGAGCAGTACTTC. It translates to CASSGGRYEQYF.

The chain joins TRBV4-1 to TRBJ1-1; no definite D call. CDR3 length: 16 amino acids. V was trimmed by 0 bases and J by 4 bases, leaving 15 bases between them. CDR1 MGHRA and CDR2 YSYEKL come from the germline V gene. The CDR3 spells CASSQDWIGAGTEAFF. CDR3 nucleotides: TGCGCCAGCAGCCAAGATTGGATCGGAGCGGGCACTGAAGCTTTCTTT.

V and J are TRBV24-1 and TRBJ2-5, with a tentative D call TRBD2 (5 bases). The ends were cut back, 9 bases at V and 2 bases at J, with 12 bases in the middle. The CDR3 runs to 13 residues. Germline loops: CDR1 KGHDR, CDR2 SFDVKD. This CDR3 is CATSFGLQETQYF. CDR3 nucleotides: TGTGCCACCTCTTTTGGACTTCAAGAGACCCAGTACTTC.

CDR3 nucleotides: TGCGCCAGCCAGACCCAGGGGGCCGGCGGGGAGCTGTTTTTT. Encoded protein: CASQTQGAGGELFF. This chain uses TRBV5-1 with TRBJ2-2, with 8 bases aligning to TRBD1. CDR1 is SGHRS, CDR2 YFSETQ, per germline. The CDR3 has 14 amino acids. Trimming at V came to 7 bases and at J to 7 bases, leaving 9 bases not matched to a gene.

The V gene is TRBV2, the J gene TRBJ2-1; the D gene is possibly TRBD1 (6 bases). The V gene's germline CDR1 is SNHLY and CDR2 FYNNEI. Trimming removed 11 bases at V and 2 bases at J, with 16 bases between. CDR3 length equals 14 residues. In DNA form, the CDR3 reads TGTGCCTGTTCCCGGGACACCCCCTACAATGAGCAGTTCTTC. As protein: CACSRDTPYNEQFF.

The CDR3 sequence is CASSPGTSGGTGRNEQFF. The CDR3 region has the DNA TGTGCCAGCAGCCCTGGGACTAGCGGGGGAACCGGGAGGAATGAGCAGTTCTTC. The chain carries TRBV5-4 and TRBJ2-1, with TRBD2 identical over 14 bases. The germline V gene has CDR1 SGHNT and CDR2 YYREEE (reference sequence). The CDR3 sequence is 18 residues long. The trim removed 4 bases at V and 7 bases at J, leaving 13 bases unmatched.

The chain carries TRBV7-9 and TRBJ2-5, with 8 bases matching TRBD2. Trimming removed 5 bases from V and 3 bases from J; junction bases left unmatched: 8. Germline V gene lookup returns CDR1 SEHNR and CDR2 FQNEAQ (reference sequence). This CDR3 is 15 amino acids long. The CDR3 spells CASSERGGLEETQYF. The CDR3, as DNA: TGTGCCAGCAGCGAACGGGGGGGCCTTGAAGAGACCCAGTACTTC. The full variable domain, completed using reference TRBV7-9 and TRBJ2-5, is DTGVSQNPRHKITKRGQNVTFRCDPISEHNRLYWYRQTLGQGPEFLTYFQNEAQLEKSRLLSDRFSAERPKGSFSTLEIQRTEQGDSAMYLCASSERGGLEETQYFGPGTRLLVL.

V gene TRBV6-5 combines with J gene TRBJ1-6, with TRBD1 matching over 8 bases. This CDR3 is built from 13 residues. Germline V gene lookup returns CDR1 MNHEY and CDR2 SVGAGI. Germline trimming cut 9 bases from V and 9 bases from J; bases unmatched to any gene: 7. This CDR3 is CASRTGFFSPLHF. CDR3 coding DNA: TGTGCCAGTAGGACAGGGTTTTTTTCACCCCTCCACTTT.

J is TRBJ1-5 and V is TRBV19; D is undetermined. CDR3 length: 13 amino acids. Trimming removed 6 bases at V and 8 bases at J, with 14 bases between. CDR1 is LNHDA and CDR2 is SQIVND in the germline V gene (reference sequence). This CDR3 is CASRPAGREPQHF. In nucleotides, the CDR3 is TGTGCCAGTAGGCCCGCCGGGAGGGAGCCCCAGCATTTT.

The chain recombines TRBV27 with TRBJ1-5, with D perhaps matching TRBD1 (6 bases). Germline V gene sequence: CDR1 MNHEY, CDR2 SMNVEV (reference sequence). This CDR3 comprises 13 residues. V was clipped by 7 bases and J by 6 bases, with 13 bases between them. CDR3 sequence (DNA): TGTGCCAGCACCTGGACAGTCGGTCAGCCCCAGCATTTT. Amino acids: CASTWTVGQPQHF.

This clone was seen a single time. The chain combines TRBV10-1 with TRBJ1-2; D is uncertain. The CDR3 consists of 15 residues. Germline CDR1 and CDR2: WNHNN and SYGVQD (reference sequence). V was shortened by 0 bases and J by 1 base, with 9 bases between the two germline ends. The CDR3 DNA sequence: TGCGCCAGCAGTGAGTCCTCGCGGAGTAACTATGGCTACACCTTC. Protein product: CASSESSRSNYGYTF.

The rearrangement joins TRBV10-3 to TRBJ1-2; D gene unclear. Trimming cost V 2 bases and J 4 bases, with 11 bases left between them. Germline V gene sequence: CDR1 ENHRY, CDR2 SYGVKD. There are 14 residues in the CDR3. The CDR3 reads CAISETTPFYGYTF. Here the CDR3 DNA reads TGTGCCATCAGTGAGACCACACCTTTCTATGGCTACACCTTC.

The CDR3, as DNA: TGTGCCTGGACTACGTGGGAGACCGGGTCCCGCGGCTACACCTTC. It codes for CAWTTWETGSRGYTF. The gene calls are TRBV30 and TRBJ1-2; D is undetermined. The CDR3 extends over 15 amino acids. Per the germline V gene, CDR1 is GTSNPN and CDR2 is SVGIG (reference sequence). V gave up 4 bases and J gave up 8 bases, with 23 bases separating them.

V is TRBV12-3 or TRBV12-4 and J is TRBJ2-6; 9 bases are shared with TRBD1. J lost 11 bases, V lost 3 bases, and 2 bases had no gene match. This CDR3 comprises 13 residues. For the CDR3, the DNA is TGTGCCAGCAGTTTTGACAGGGGGGACGTCCTGACTTTC. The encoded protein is CASSFDRGDVLTF.

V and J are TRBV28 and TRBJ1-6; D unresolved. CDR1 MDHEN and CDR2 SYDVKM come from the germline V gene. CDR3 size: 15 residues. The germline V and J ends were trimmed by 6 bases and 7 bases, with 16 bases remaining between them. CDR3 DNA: TGTGCCAGCAGCCAAACGGACTGGGGAAATTCACCCCTCCACTTT. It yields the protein CASSQTDWGNSPLHF. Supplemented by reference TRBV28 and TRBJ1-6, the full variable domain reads DVKVTQSSRYLVKRTGEKVFLECVQDMDHENMFWYRQDPGLGLRLIYFSYDVKMKEKGDIPEGYSVSREKKERFSLILESASTNQTSMYLCASSQTDWGNSPLHFGNGTRLTVT.

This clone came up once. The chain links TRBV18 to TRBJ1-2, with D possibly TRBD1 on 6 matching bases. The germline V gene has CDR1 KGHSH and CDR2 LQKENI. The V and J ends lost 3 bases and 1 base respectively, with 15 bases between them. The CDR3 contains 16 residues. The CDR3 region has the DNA TGTGCCAGCTCACCCTTTGGCCGCAGGGGTAACTATGGCTACACCTTC. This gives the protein CASSPFGRRGNYGYTF.

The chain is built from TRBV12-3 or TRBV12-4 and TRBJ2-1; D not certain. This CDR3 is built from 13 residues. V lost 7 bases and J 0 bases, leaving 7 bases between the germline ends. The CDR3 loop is CASNVDSYNEQFF. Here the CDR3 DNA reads TGTGCCAGCAATGTAGACTCCTACAATGAGCAGTTCTTC.

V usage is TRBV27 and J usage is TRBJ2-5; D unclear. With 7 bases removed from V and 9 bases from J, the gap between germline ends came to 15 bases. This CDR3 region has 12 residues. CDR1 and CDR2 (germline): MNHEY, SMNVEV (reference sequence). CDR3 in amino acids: CASTLRLLPQYF. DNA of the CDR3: TGTGCCAGCACCTTAAGACTGCTCCCCCAGTACTTC.